Following are 26 T cell receptor beta chains from one sample sequenced in a study of CD8+ T cells in alopecia areata (dated by TCRdb to the late 2010s). Pooled mouse cutaneous lymph node cells were stained for CD4, CD8alpha, NKG2D, NKG2ACE and other markers, then sorted on a BD Influx. Library generation was performed with the immunoSEQ multiplex PCR assay. RNA was extracted from all samples and reverse transcribed into cDNA as template for TCR sequencing. TCRdb limited this immuneACCESS table to in-frame rearrangements with V and J called. A share of clones is missing; checked studies link under half to unresolved V genes, and the rest is unexplained. There are about 270,000 clones in this sample, and none of them is a singleton. The ten top clones hold roughly 1.2% of the sample. Sequencing was carried out using CD4+ T cells sorted from a lymph node. These receptors came from a C3H/HeJ mouse with alopecia areata. Mice of this strain bear MHC haplotype H2-k.

This clone was counted only a few times. The gene symbols are mouse symbols. Sequencing ends 4 residues short of the CDR3 end; the germline J gene provides the rest. This chain connects TRBV5 to TRBJ2-1, with 13 bases identical to TRBD2. Germline lookup yields CDR1 LGHNA and CDR2 YNLKQL (reference sequence). CDR3 length: 16 amino acids. V shed 4 bases, J shed 3 bases, and the junction held 3 bases outside the gene matches. The sequenced CDR3 bases are TGTGCCAGCAGCCGGGACTGGGGGGGGCGCTATGCT. Its protein is CASSRDWGGRYA. The complete CDR3 sequence is CASSRDWGGRYAEQFF.

A word on this clone: Gene names and germline match the mouse. The read finishes 4 residues shy of the CDR3 end, and the germline J gene is used to complete it. This chain links TRBV1 with TRBJ2-4; D possibly corresponds to TRBD1 (6 bases). The CDR3 loop spans 14 amino acids. The germline V gene has CDR1 NSQYPW and CDR2 LRSPGD (reference sequence). V lost 6 bases and J 0 bases, leaving 10 bases between the germline ends. The DNA read from the CDR3 is TGCACCTGCAGCCAACAGGGAAGTCAAAAC. Protein sequence: CTCSQQGSQN. The entire CDR3 reads CTCSQQGSQNTLYF.

Comment on this clone: Mouse gene names apply. The sequenced fragment ends 4 residues before the CDR3 boundary, so the rest is inferred from the germline J gene. The chain combines TRBV31 with TRBJ2-5; 8 positions agree with TRBD2. Per germline, CDR1 GKSSPN and CDR2 SITVG. There are 13 residues in the CDR3. V lost 1 base, J lost 3 bases, and 0 bases stayed unmatched. CDR3: CAWSRLGQDTQYF. Partial CDR3 DNA: TGTGCCTGGAGTCGACTGGGGCAAGAC.

This clone was counted between two and nine times. Each gene name is a mouse one. The sequence runs out 4 residues before the end of the CDR3; the remainder is reconstructed from the germline J gene. The V and J genes are TRBV1 and TRBJ2-5; TRBD2 matches 7 bases. Germline CDR1 NSQYPW, CDR2 LRSPGD (reference sequence). The CDR3 loop spans 14 amino acids. CDR3 region: CTCSAGWGRDTQYF. The CDR3 bases that were read are TGCACCTGCAGTGCAGGCTGGGGGAGAGAC.

This clone has more than one count but fewer than ten. The gene names here belong to mouse. Sequencing ends 4 residues short of the CDR3 end; the germline J gene provides the rest. This rearrangement joins TRBV19 to TRBJ2-1; TRBD2 matches 10 bases. CDR1 and CDR2 (germline): FNHDT, SITEND (reference sequence). Unmatched junction bases numbered 2, after V lost 5 bases and J lost 0 bases. The CDR3 runs to 15 residues. The CDR3 protein is CASRDWGFNYAEQFF. CDR3 bases read: TGTGCCAGCAGGGACTGGGGGTTTAACTATGCT.

This clone was seen only a few times. The gene names given are mouse names. The CDR3 end falls 4 residues outside the read, so it is completed with the germline J gene. The chain combines TRBV1 with TRBJ1-1, with TRBD1 matching 7 bases. From germline, CDR1 is NSQYPW and CDR2 LRSPGD (reference sequence). CDR3 length: 14 residues. V dropped 7 bases and J dropped 0; count of bases not matched to a gene: 5. Partial CDR3 DNA: TGCACCTGCAATCCCGGGACAGCAAACACA. Translating it yields CTCNPGTANT. The entire CDR3 protein reads CTCNPGTANTEVFF.

This clone was found a few times. Gene names follow the mouse nomenclature. The DNA ends 4 residues before the CDR3 does, and the rest of the CDR3 is filled in from the germline J gene. Other nucleotide sequences from this sample produce the same CDR3. The chain recombines TRBV19 with TRBJ2-3; 11 bases agree with TRBD2. The CDR3 runs 17 residues. Germline values: CDR1 FNHDT, CDR2 SITEND (reference sequence). J was trimmed by 0 bases and V by 3 bases; bases with no gene match: 6. Incomplete CDR3 DNA: TGTGCCAGCAGTACGCGGGACTGGGGGACTAGTGCAGAA. This gives the protein CASSTRDWGTSAE. In full, the CDR3 reads CASSTRDWGTSAETLYF.

This clone has just a few counts. Genes and germline come from the mouse. The read stops 4 residues short of the end of the CDR3; the missing end is completed from the germline J gene. This chain joins TRBV13-2 and TRBJ2-5; TRBD2 matches 10 bases. Germline V gene data show CDR1 as NNHNN and CDR2 as SYGAGS (reference sequence). This CDR3 has 15 amino acids. The covered CDR3 bases are TGTGCCAGCGGTGACCCGGGACTGGGGCGAGAC. The encoded protein is CASGDPGLGRD. The whole CDR3 region reads CASGDPGLGRDTQYF.

This clone has a handful of counts. The genes are named according to mouse. Read data end 4 residues before the CDR3 end; the end is taken from the germline J gene. The gene calls are TRBV14 and TRBJ2-1; 7 nucleotides match TRBD2. V shed 1 base, J shed 2 bases, and the junction held 3 bases outside the gene matches. CDR1 is SGHDT and CDR2 is FRDEAV in the germline V gene. The CDR3 loop spans 15 amino acids. CDR3 loop: CASSFGGVDYAEQFF. CDR3 DNA, as far as it was read: TGTGCCAGCAGTTTCGGGGGGGTGGACTATGCT.

The table lists this clone with a few counts. Each gene name is a mouse one. Partial CDR3 DNA: TGTGCCAGCAGCGACAGGGTGGGTTCGCCC. This translates into CASSDRVGSP. The CDR3 in its entirety is CASSDRVGSPLYF. The chain combines TRBV13-3 with TRBJ1-6; 7 bases match TRBD1. The missing CDR3 end, 3 residues past where the read stops, is filled in from the germline J gene. TRBJ1-6 is noted as an ORF with a role that remains uncertain. V lost 5 bases, J lost 9 bases, and 5 bases stayed unmatched. The germline V gene encodes CDR1 NNHDY and CDR2 SYVADS. The length of the CDR3 is 13 residues.

This clone was observed a few times. The gene names given are mouse names. With the read ending 4 residues before the CDR3 end, the germline J gene is used to fill in that end. Other nucleotide sequences in the sample specify the same CDR3. The gene calls are TRBV19 and TRBJ2-1; perhaps TRBD1 as D (5 bases). The CDR3 is made up of 14 amino acids. Germline V gene lookup returns CDR1 FNHDT and CDR2 SITEND (reference sequence). Trimming cost V 5 bases and J 1 base, with 10 bases left between them. The CDR3 is CASRPRQNYAEQFF. The covered CDR3 bases are TGTGCCAGCAGACCCCGACAGAACTATGCT.

A few counts support this clone. Here the gene names and germline are mouse. The observed sequence ends 4 residues before the CDR3 terminus, with the missing tail filled in from the germline J gene. The chain links TRBV19 to TRBJ2-1, with 8 positions matching TRBD1. The CDR3 is made up of 14 amino acids. The germline CDR1 and CDR2 sequences are FNHDT and SITEND (reference sequence). CDR3: CASSRTGMRAEQFF. The sequenced CDR3 bases are TGTGCCAGCAGCCGGACAGGGATGAGGGCT.

Of note for this clone: Gene names denote mouse genes. The CDR3 end lies 4 residues beyond the end of the read and is filled in from the germline J gene. Other DNA sequences of this sample code for an identical CDR3. This sequence joins TRBV13-1 and TRBJ2-4, with 7 bases lining up with TRBD1. This CDR3 has 13 amino acids. CDR1 NSHNY and CDR2 SYGAGN come from the germline V gene. After removal of 3 bases from V and 3 bases from J, the junction contained 1 base not matched to a gene. The sequenced part of the CDR3 DNA is TGTGCCAGCAGTGGGGGACAGCAAAAC. Translation: CASSGGQQN. The whole CDR3 region reads CASSGGQQNTLYF.

This clone occurred a few times. Gene names are the mouse ones. The CDR3 goes on 4 residues after the read ends, and that part is filled in from the germline J gene. The V and J genes are TRBV13-3 and TRBJ1-1; 7 nucleotides agree with TRBD1. Looked up from germline, CDR1 is NNHDY and CDR2 is SYVADS. This CDR3 is 14 amino acids long. The trim removed 2 bases at V and 1 base at J, leaving 2 bases unmatched. CDR3 DNA, as far as it was read: TGTGCCAGCAGTGAAGGGGACAGAAACACA. Encoded protein: CASSEGDRNT. Given in full, the CDR3 is CASSEGDRNTEVFF.

A word on this clone: All gene names here are mouse names. The read falls 4 residues short of the CDR3 end, and the missing part is taken from the germline J gene. Other DNA variants within this sample encode the same CDR3. The chain combines TRBV1 with TRBJ2-5, with D unclear. The CDR3 contains 13 residues. Per the germline V gene, CDR1 is NSQYPW and CDR2 is LRSPGD (reference sequence). V was cut by 2 bases and J by 3 bases, with 6 bases left in between. CDR3 DNA, as far as it was read: TGCACCTGCAGTGCATCCCAGCAAGAC. Its protein product is CTCSASQQD. The entire CDR3 is CTCSASQQDTQYF.

This clone was observed many times. Gene names are mouse gene names. Read data end 4 residues before the CDR3 end; the end is taken from the germline J gene. The V and J genes are TRBV17 and TRBJ2-7, with D perhaps matching TRBD2 (5 bases). Germline CDR1 and CDR2: MNHDT and YYDKIL. The CDR3 covers 13 residues. CDR3 sequence reads: CASSRWGYDEQYF. The sequenced CDR3 bases are TGTGCTAGCAGTAGATGGGGATACGAT.

This clone was counted a few times. Gene names and germline refer to mouse. Read sequence stops 4 residues before the CDR3 end, and the germline J gene provides the missing end. This rearrangement joins TRBV1 to TRBJ2-3; 8 bases map to TRBD2. V lost 4 bases and J lost 0; bases outside the gene matches: 3. The CDR3 consists of 15 residues. CDR1 NSQYPW and CDR2 LRSPGD come from the germline V gene (reference sequence). The covered CDR3 bases are TGCACCTGCAGTGAGGGGGGGCTTAGTGCAGAA. This gives the protein CTCSEGGLSAE. The CDR3, in full, reads CTCSEGGLSAETLYF.

This clone has only a few counts. Mouse gene names and germline throughout. The read terminates 4 residues before the CDR3 end, so the remaining end is supplied by the germline J gene. The J gene is TRBJ2-1, the V gene TRBV21; D is perhaps TRBD1 (5 bases). TRBV21 is classed as an ORF, of uncertain function. There are 15 residues in the CDR3. The V end was cut by 3 bases, the J end by 0 bases, with 9 bases between. The CDR3 DNA, read in part, is TGTGCTAGCAGTCAGGCGGACAATAACTATGCT. This sequence encodes CASSQADNNYA. The entire CDR3 reads CASSQADNNYAEQFF.

This clone was recorded a few times. Gene names follow the mouse nomenclature. The read ends 4 residues early relative to the CDR3; the germline J gene fills the gap. Other DNA sequences from this sample encode an identical CDR3 as well. The rearrangement joins TRBV1 to TRBJ2-7; 7 bases fit TRBD1. CDR1 and CDR2 from the germline V gene are NSQYPW and LRSPGD (reference sequence). The CDR3 has 12 residues. The chain's CDR3 is CTCSATGDEQYF. Incomplete CDR3 DNA: TGCACCTGCAGTGCAACAGGGGAT.

Comment on this clone: Genes and germline come from the mouse. The sequenced fragment ends 4 residues before the CDR3 boundary, so the rest is inferred from the germline J gene. This chain joins TRBV17 and TRBJ2-4, with 10 bases aligning to TRBD2. CDR1 and CDR2 from the germline V gene are MNHDT and YYDKIL. CDR3 size: 17 residues. Unmatched junction bases numbered 5, after V lost 1 base and J lost 1 base. The CDR3 protein is CASSRAGGLGRQNTLYF. Partial CDR3 DNA: TGTGCTAGCAGTAGAGCCGGGGGACTGGGGCGTCAAAAC.

For this clone: The genes and germline here are from mouse. The CDR3 is cut off 4 residues early in the read; its end comes from the germline J gene. Other DNA sequences in the same sample also yield this CDR3. The rearrangement joins TRBV19 to TRBJ2-5; 10 bases align to TRBD1. The CDR3 is made up of 13 amino acids. Germline V lookup: CDR1 FNHDT, CDR2 SITEND (reference sequence). CDR3 bases read: TGTGCCAGCAGAGACAGGGGGCAGGAC. This sequence encodes CASRDRGQD. The whole CDR3 sequence reads CASRDRGQDTQYF. Supplemented by reference TRBV19 and TRBJ2-5, the full variable domain reads GGIITQTPKFLIGQEGQKLTLKCQQNFNHDTMYWYRQDSGKGLRLIYYSITENDLQKGDLSEGYDASREKKSSFSLTVTSAQKNEMAVFLCASRDRGQDTQYFGPGTRLLVL.

To note about this clone: Mouse germline and gene names are used. The observed sequence ends 4 residues before the CDR3 terminus, with the missing tail filled in from the germline J gene. The rearrangement links TRBV19 to TRBJ2-2; perhaps TRBD1 as D (6 bases). Trimming took off 5 bases at V and 4 bases at J, with 9 bases between the two ends. The CDR3 has 13 amino acids. CDR1 FNHDT and CDR2 SITEND come from the germline V gene (reference sequence). The CDR3 spells CASRRQVTGQLYF. CDR3 DNA, as far as it was read: TGTGCCAGCAGGCGACAGGTCACCGGG.

This clone was seen only a few times. The germline and genes are mouse ones. The read gets to within 4 residues of the CDR3 end, and the germline J gene fills in the rest. The sample holds other DNA sequences that translate to the same CDR3. The chain is built from TRBV5 and TRBJ2-5; 8 bases line up with TRBD2. The V gene's germline CDR1 is LGHNA and CDR2 YNLKQL (reference sequence). J gave up 3 bases and V 4 bases, and 3 bases lay outside the gene matches. This CDR3 spans 14 amino acids. CDR3 bases read: TGTGCCAGCAGCCCGTCTGGGGGGCAAGAC. Translated, it gives CASSPSGGQD. The whole CDR3 sequence reads CASSPSGGQDTQYF.

As to this clone: The genes are named according to mouse. The missing CDR3 end, 4 residues past where the read stops, is filled in from the germline J gene. This chain connects TRBV5 to TRBJ2-1, with 7 bases aligning to TRBD1. This CDR3 comprises 16 residues. V lost 0 bases to trimming and J lost 3 bases; unmatched junction nucleotides: 5. Germline V CDR1 and CDR2: LGHNA, YNLKQL (reference sequence). CDR3: CASSQEGPGGYAEQFF. CDR3 DNA, as far as it was read: TGTGCCAGCAGCCAAGAAGGGCCAGGGGGCTATGCT.

On this clone: The gene names here belong to mouse. Read sequence stops 4 residues before the CDR3 end, and the germline J gene provides the missing end. J is TRBJ1-2 and V is TRBV2; D is unresolved. This CDR3 is 13 amino acids long. The germline CDR1 and CDR2 sequences are LGHNA and YSYQKL. The V end lost 1 base, the J end lost 2 bases, and 5 bases lay between the germline ends. CDR3 sequence reads: CASSQAGNSDYTF. The CDR3 DNA, read in part, is TGTGCCAGCAGCCAAGCTGGGAACTCC.

This clone has a handful of counts. Gene names and germline refer to mouse. The CDR3 loop reads CASSVGTANSDYTF. The sequenced part of the CDR3 DNA is TGTGCCAGCAGTGTTGGGACAGCAAACTCC. The chain combines TRBV13-3 with TRBJ1-2; TRBD1 aligns across 7 bases. The DNA ends 4 residues before the CDR3 does, and the rest of the CDR3 is filled in from the germline J gene. The CDR3 spans 14 residues. Germline V gene sequence: CDR1 NNHDY, CDR2 SYVADS. The V segment lost 3 bases and the J segment 0 bases; nucleotides outside the gene matches: 2.